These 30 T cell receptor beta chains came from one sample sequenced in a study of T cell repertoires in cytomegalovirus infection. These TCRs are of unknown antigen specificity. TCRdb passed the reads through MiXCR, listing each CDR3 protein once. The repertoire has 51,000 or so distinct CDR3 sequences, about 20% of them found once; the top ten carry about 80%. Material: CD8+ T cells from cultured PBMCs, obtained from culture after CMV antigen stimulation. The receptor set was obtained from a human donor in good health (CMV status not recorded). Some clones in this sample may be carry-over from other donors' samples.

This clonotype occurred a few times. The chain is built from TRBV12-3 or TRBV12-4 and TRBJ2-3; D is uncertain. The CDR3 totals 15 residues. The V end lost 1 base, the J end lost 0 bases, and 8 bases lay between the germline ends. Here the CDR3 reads CASSLESASTDTQYF. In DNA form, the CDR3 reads TGTGCCAGCAGTTTAGAAAGCGCTAGCACAGATACGCAGTATTTT.

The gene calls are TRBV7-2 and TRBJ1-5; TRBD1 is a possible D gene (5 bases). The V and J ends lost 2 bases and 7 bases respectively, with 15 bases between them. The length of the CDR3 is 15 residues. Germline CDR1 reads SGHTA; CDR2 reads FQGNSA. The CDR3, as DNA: TGTGCCAGCAGCTTAAATCCAGGGCCAAGCCAGCCCCAGCATTTT. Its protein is CASSLNPGPSQPQHF.

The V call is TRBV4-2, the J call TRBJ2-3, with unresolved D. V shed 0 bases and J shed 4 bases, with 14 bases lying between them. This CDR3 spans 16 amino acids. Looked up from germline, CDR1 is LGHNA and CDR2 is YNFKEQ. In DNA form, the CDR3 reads TGTGCCAGCAGCCAAGAAAGCAGCGCACCTCCAGATACGCAGTATTTT. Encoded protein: CASSQESSAPPDTQYF.

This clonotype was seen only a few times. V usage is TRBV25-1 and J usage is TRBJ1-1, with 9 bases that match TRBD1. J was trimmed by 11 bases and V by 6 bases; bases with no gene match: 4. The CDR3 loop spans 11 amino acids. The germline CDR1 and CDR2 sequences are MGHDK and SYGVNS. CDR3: CASRGQGRAFF. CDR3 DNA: TGTGCCAGCAGGGGACAGGGAAGGGCTTTCTTT.

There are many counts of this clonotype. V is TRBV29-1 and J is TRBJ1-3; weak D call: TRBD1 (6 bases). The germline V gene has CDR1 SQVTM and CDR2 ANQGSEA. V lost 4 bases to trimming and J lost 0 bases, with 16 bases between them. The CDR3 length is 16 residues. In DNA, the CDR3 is TGCAGCGTTGGCACAGGACAGCATCTCTCTGGAAACACCATATATTTT. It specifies CSVGTGQHLSGNTIYF.

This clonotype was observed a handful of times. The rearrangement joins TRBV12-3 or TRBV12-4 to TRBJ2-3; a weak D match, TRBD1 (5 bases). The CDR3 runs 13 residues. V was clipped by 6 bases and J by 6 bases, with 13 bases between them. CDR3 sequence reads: CASSYQGTDTQYF. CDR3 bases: TGTGCCAGCAGCTATCAGGGTACCGATACGCAGTATTTT.

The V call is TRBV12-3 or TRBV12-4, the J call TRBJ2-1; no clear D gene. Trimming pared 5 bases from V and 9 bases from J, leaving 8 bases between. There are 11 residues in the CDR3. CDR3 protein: CASSMGSEQFF. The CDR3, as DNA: TGTGCCAGCAGTATGGGTTCTGAGCAGTTCTTC.

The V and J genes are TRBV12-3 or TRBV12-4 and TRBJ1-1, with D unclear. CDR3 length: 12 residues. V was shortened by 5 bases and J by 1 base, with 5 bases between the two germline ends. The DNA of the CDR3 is TGTGCCAGCAGTCCCTCGAACACTGAAGCTTTCTTT. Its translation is CASSPSNTEAFF.

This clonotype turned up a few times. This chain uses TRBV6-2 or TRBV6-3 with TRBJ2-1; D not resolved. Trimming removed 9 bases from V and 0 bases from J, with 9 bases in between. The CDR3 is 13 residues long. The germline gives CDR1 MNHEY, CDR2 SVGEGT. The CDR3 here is CASTSSSYNEQFF. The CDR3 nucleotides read TGTGCCAGTACCTCGAGCTCCTACAATGAGCAGTTCTTC.

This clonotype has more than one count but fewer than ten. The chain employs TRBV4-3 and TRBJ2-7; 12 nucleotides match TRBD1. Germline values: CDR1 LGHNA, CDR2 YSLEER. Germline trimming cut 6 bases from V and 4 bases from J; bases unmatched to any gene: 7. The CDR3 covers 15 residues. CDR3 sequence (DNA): TGCGCCAGCAGGCTCGGGACAGGGGGCATGTACGAGCAGTACTTC. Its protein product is CASRLGTGGMYEQYF.

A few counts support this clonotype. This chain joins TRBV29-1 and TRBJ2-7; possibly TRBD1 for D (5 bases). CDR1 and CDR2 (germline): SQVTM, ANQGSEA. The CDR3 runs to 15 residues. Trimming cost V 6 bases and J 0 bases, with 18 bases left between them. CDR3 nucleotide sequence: TGCAGCGTGGGGCTACAGGCGACCTCCTCCTACGAGCAGTACTTC. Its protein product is CSVGLQATSSYEQYF.

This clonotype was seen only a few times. CDR3 loop: CASSSYGQANQPQHF. The CDR3 bases are TGTGCCAGCAGCTCTTATGGACAGGCAAATCAGCCCCAGCATTTT. The V call is TRBV27, the J call TRBJ1-5; 7 bases agree with TRBD1. The CDR3 is 15 residues long. Per the germline V gene, CDR1 is MNHEY and CDR2 is SMNVEV (reference sequence). J gave up 4 bases and V 6 bases, and 9 bases lay outside the gene matches.

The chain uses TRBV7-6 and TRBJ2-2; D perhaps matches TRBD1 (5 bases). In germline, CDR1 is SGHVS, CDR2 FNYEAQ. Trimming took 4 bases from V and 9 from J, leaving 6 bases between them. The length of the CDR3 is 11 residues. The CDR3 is CASSSDRELFF. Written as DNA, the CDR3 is TGTGCCAGCAGCTCGGACAGGGAGCTGTTTTTT.

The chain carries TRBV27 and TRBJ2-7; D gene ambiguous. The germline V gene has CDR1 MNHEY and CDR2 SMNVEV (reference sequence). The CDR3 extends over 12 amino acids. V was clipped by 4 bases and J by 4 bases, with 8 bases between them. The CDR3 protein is CASSSSLYEQYF. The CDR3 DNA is TGTGCCAGCAGTTCGTCGCTTTACGAGCAGTACTTC.

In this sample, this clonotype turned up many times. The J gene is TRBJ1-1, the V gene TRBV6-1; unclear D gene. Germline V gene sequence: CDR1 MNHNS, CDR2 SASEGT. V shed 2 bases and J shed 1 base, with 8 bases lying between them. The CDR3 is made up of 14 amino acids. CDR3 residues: CASSEWSGNTEAFF. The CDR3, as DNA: TGTGCCAGCAGTGAATGGTCAGGGAACACTGAAGCTTTCTTT.

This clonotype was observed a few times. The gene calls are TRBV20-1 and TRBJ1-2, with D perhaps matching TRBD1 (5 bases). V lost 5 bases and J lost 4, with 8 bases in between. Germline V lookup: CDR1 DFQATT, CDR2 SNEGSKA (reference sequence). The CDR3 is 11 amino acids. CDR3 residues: CSAQGIYGYTF. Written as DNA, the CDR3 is TGCAGTGCTCAGGGAATCTATGGCTACACCTTC.

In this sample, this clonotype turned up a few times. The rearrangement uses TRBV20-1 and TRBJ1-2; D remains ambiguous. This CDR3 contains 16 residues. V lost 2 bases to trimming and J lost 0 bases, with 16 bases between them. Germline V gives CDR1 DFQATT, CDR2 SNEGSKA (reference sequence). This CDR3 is CSARFPPEITNYGYTF. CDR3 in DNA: TGCAGTGCTAGATTCCCACCGGAGATTACTAACTATGGCTACACCTTC.

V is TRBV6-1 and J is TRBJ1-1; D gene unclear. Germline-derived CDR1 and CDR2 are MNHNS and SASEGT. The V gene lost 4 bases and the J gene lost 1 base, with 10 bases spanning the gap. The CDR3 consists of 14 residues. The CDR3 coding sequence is TGTGCCAGCAGTGTAAACATCGAGAACACTGAAGCTTTCTTT. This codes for CASSVNIENTEAFF.

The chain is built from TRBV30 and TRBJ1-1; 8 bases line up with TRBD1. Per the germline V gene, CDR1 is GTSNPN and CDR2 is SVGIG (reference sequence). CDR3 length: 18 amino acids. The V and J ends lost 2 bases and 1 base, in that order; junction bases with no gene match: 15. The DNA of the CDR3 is TGTGCCTGGAGTTCTACTCTCCGGACAGGGCTGTCGAACACTGAAGCTTTCTTT. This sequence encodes CAWSSTLRTGLSNTEAFF.

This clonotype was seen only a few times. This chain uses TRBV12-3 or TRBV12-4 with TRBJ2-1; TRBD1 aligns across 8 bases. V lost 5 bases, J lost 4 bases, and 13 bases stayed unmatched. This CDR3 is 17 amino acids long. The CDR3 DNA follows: TGTGCCAGCAGTCCCGAAGACAGGGGCTGGAGATACAATGAGCAGTTCTTC. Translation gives CASSPEDRGWRYNEQFF.

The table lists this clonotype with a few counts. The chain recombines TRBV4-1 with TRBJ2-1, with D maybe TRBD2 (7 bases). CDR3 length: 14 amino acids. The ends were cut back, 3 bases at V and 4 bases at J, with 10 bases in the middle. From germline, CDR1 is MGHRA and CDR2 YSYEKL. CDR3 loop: CASSQGGAYNEQFF. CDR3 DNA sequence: TGCGCCAGCAGCCAGGGGGGGGCGTACAATGAGCAGTTCTTC.

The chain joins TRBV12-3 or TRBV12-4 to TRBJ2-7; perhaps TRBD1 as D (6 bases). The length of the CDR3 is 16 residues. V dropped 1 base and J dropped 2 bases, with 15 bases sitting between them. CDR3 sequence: CASSLVFGTTAYEQYF. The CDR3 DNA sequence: TGTGCCAGCAGTTTAGTTTTCGGGACAACTGCCTACGAGCAGTACTTC.

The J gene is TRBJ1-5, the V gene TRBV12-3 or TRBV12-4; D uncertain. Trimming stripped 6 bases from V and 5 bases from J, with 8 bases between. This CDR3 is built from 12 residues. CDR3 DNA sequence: TGTGCCAGCAGGGACGGGGATCAGCCCCAGCATTTT. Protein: CASRDGDQPQHF.

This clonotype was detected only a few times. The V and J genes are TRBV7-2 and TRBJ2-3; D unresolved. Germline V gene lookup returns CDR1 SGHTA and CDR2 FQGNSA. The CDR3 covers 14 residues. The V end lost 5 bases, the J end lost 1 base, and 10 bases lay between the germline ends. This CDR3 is CASSNGPGTDTQYF. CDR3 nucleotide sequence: TGTGCCAGCAGCAATGGTCCTGGCACAGATACGCAGTATTTT.

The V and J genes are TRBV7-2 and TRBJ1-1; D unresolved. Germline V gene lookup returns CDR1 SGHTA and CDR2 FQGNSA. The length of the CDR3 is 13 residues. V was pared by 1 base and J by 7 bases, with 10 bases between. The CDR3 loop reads CASSLVVGSEAFF. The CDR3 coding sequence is TGTGCCAGCAGCTTAGTTGTTGGCAGTGAAGCTTTCTTT. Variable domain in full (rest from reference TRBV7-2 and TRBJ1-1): GAGVSQSPSNKVTEKGKDVELRCDPISGHTALYWYRQSLGQGLEFLIYFQGNSAPDKSGLPSDRFSAERTGGSVSTLTIQRTQQEDSAVYLCASSLVVGSEAFFGQGTRLTVV.

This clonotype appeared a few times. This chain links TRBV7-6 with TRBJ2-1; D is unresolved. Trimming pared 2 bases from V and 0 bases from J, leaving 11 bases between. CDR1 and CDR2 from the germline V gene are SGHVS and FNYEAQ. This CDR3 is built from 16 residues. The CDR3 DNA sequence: TGTGCCAGCAGCTTAAATTTAGGTAGCTCCTACAATGAGCAGTTCTTC. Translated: CASSLNLGSSYNEQFF. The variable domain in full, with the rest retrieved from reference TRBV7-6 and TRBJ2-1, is GAGVSQSPRYKVTKRGQDVALRCDPISGHVSLYWYRQALGQGPEFLTYFNYEAQQDKSGLPNDRFSAERPEGSISTLTIQRTEQRDSAMYRCASSLNLGSSYNEQFFGPGTRLTVL.

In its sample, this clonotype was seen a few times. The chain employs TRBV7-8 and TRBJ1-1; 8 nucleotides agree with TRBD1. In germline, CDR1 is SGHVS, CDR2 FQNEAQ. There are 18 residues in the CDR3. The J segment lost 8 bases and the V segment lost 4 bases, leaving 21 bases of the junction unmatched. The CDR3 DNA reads TGTGCCAGCAGCTCTCCCCTTATGATGGGACAGGTCAATACGGAAGCTTTCTTT. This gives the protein CASSSPLMMGQVNTEAFF.

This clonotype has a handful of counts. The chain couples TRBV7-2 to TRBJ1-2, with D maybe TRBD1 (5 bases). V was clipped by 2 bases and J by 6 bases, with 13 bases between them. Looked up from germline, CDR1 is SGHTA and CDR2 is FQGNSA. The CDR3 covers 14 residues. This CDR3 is CASSLSWGGDGYTF. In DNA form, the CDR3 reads TGTGCCAGCAGCTTATCGTGGGGGGGGGATGGCTACACCTTC.

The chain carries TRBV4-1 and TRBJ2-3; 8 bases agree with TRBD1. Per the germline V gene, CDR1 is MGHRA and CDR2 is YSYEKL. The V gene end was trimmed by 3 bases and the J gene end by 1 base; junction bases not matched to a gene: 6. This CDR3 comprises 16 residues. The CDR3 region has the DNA TGCGCCAGCAGCCACCGTTGGGGACAGGGCACAGATACGCAGTATTTT. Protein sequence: CASSHRWGQGTDTQYF.

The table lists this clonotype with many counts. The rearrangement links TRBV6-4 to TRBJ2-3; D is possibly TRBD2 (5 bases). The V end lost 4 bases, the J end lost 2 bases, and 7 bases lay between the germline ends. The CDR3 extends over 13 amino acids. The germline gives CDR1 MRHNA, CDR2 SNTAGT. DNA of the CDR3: TGTGCCAGCAGTGCGGGGAACACAGATACGCAGTATTTT. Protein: CASSAGNTDTQYF.